The 6 T cell receptor beta chains below all came from one sample that was sequenced in a study of naive CD8 T cells in extremely preterm neonates. Sequencing used immunoSEQ multiplex PCR; TCRdb keeps in-frame clones, though not all of them. Of fewer than 6,500 clones listed, about 98% are singletons. The sequencing input was naive CD8+ T cells from blood. Every receptor here comes from a human donor in good health.

V usage is TRBV30 and J usage is TRBJ1-1, with D perhaps TRBD1 (6 bases). The CDR3 covers 13 residues. V was shortened by 2 bases and J by 0 bases, with 7 bases between the two germline ends. Germline V gene data show CDR1 as GTSNPN and CDR2 as SVGIG (reference sequence). This CDR3 is CAWSRGMNTEAFF. The DNA for the CDR3 is TGTGCCTGGAGTAGGGGGATGAACACTGAAGCTTTCTTT.

The rearrangement links TRBV19 to TRBJ1-3; tentatively, D is TRBD1 (5 bases). Between the trimmed V and J ends, which lost 5 bases and 4 bases, there was a span of 15 bases. This CDR3 is built from 15 residues. CDR1 is LNHDA and CDR2 is SQIVND in the germline V gene (reference sequence). CDR3 residues: CASSLPPGEGNTIYF. Written as DNA, the CDR3 is TGTGCCAGTAGTTTGCCCCCGGGGGAAGGAAACACCATATATTTT. The whole variable domain, remainder taken from reference TRBV19 and TRBJ1-3, is DGGITQSPKYLFRKEGQNVTLSCEQNLNHDAMYWYRQDPGQGLRLIYYSQIVNDFQKGDIAEGYSVSREKKESFPLTVTSAQKNPTAFYLCASSLPPGEGNTIYFGEGSWLTVV.

The CDR3 DNA reads as TGTGCCAGCAGTACGACAGGGGGGGGCACTGAAGCTTTCTTT. Encoded protein: CASSTTGGGTEAFF. This rearrangement joins TRBV28 to TRBJ1-1, with 9 nucleotides matching TRBD1. V was clipped by 5 bases and J by 4 bases; unmatched bases: 5. Germline V gene data show CDR1 as MDHEN and CDR2 as SYDVKM. CDR3 size: 14 residues.

The chain links TRBV27 to TRBJ2-1, with a possible D match to TRBD1 (6 bases). Germline CDR1 MNHEY, CDR2 SMNVEV (reference sequence). Trimming removed 8 bases from V and 2 bases from J, with 7 bases in between. This CDR3 contains 12 residues. The CDR3, as DNA: TGTGCCAGCGGGGGCCCCTACAATGAGCAGTTCTTC. This translates into CASGGPYNEQFF.

This sequence joins TRBV6-5 and TRBJ2-1; 9 nucleotides line up with TRBD2. The ends lost 3 bases at V and 0 bases at J; junction bases unmatched: 0. CDR1 and CDR2 (germline): MNHEY, SVGAGI. The CDR3 loop spans 15 amino acids. The CDR3 sequence: CASSYSGSSYNEQFF. CDR3 nucleotide sequence: TGTGCCAGCAGTTATAGCGGGAGCTCCTACAATGAGCAGTTCTTC.

The rearrangement joins TRBV7-3 to TRBJ2-3, with 7 bases identical to TRBD2. There are 15 residues in the CDR3. The V gene's germline CDR1 is SGHTA and CDR2 FQGTGA. V was pared by 5 bases and J by 6 bases, with 11 bases of the junction left unmatched. As DNA, the CDR3 is TGTGCCAGCAGCCCTGAGAGCGGGAAATTCGATACGCAGTATTTT. It codes for CASSPESGKFDTQYF.